These 29 T cell receptor beta chains were all obtained from the same sample, sequenced in a study of blood T cell repertoires in COVID-19. The protocol was immunoSEQ multiplex PCR, while the TCRdb copy is restricted to in-frame clones and leaves out a portion. The sample records a few hundred thousand clones, 80% to 90% being singletons. The sample taken for sequencing was PBMCs or T cells enriched from blood (not recorded which). The source of these receptors is a man aged 25-40 years who had recovered from COVID-19.

The gene calls are TRBV27 and TRBJ1-1; D call uncertain. The V gene lost 2 bases and the J gene lost 4 bases, with 17 bases spanning the gap. Germline assignment: CDR1 MNHEY and CDR2 SMNVEV (reference sequence). The CDR3 loop spans 16 amino acids. The CDR3 loop is CASSLLTKVSGTEAFF. DNA of the CDR3: TGTGCCAGCAGTTTACTGACGAAGGTAAGCGGCACTGAAGCTTTCTTT.

This chain links TRBV28 with TRBJ2-3; TRBD1 matches at 7 bases. CDR1 MDHEN and CDR2 SYDVKM come from the germline V gene. V trimming: 6 bases; J trimming: 2 bases; junction bases outside the gene matches: 5. The CDR3 loop spans 14 amino acids. The CDR3 loop is CASSFDRVTDTQYF. CDR3 bases: TGTGCCAGCAGCTTCGACAGGGTCACAGATACGCAGTATTTT.

The chain carries TRBV3-1 (or the pseudogene TRBV3-2) and TRBJ2-7; TRBD2 matches at 9 bases. The germline gives CDR1 LGHDT, CDR2 YNNKEL (reference sequence). Losses at the gene ends were 1 base for V and 6 bases for J; bases not matched to a gene: 7. The CDR3 loop spans 15 amino acids. The CDR3 bases are TGTGCCAGCAGCCAAGTTTTGGGACTAGCTAGCGAGCAGTACTTC. Amino acid sequence: CASSQVLGLASEQYF.

J is TRBJ1-2 and V is TRBV19; a possible D gene is TRBD1 (5 bases). The CDR3 sequence is 12 residues long. The V end lost 9 bases, the J end lost 4 bases, and 12 bases lay between the germline ends. The germline CDR1 and CDR2 sequences are LNHDA and SQIVND (reference sequence). The CDR3 loop reads CASGGGIYGYTF. DNA for the CDR3: TGTGCCAGCGGGGGAGGGATCTATGGCTACACCTTC.

The rearrangement uses TRBV7-2 and TRBJ2-3; 7 nucleotides line up with TRBD2. This CDR3 contains 17 residues. CDR1 and CDR2 from the germline V gene are SGHTA and FQGNSA. The V segment lost 4 bases and the J segment 1 base; nucleotides outside the gene matches: 11. CDR3 in amino acids: CASSSLGGEGGTDTQYF. The CDR3 DNA sequence: TGTGCCAGCAGCTCCCTGGGGGGGGAGGGAGGCACAGATACGCAGTATTTT.

The rearrangement uses TRBV19 and TRBJ2-7; the D gene is possibly TRBD1 (6 bases). CDR3 length: 14 residues. Germline values: CDR1 LNHDA, CDR2 SQIVND (reference sequence). V was clipped by 6 bases and J by 0 bases, with 12 bases between them. The CDR3 nucleotides read TGTGCCAGTAGAAACAGGGCCGCCTCCTACGAGCAGTACTTC. Amino acids: CASRNRAASYEQYF.

The rearrangement links TRBV28 to TRBJ1-2; the D gene is possibly TRBD1 (5 bases). Germline V CDR1 and CDR2: MDHEN, SYDVKM. This CDR3 has 11 amino acids. CDR3 nucleotides: TGTGCGGGGGGAGCTAACTATGGCTACACCTTC. Amino acids: CAGGANYGYTF.

The chain combines TRBV9 with TRBJ1-1, with 7 bases matching TRBD1. CDR1 is SGDLS and CDR2 is YYNGEE in the germline V gene. This CDR3 is 12 amino acids long. V lost 10 bases to trimming and J lost 5 bases; unmatched junction nucleotides: 8. CDR3 region: CASRGSGTEAFF. The CDR3 DNA is TGTGCCTCCAGGGGGAGTGGGACTGAAGCTTTCTTT.

The V gene is TRBV24-1, the J gene TRBJ2-3; 9 nucleotides line up with TRBD2. The V gene end was trimmed by 5 bases and the J gene end by 4 bases; junction bases not matched to a gene: 6. From germline, CDR1 is KGHDR and CDR2 SFDVKD. The CDR3 contains 15 residues. The CDR3 DNA reads TGTGCCACCAGTGCTATAGCGGGGGTGGCAGATACGCAGTATTTT. Residues: CATSAIAGVADTQYF.

As concerns this clone: Other DNA sequences in this sample translate to the same CDR3. The chain has TRBV19 and TRBJ2-7; D call uncertain. The germline V and J ends were trimmed by 3 bases and 0 bases, with 6 bases remaining between them. Germline-derived CDR1 and CDR2 are LNHDA and SQIVND (reference sequence). The CDR3 is made up of 13 amino acids. This CDR3 is CASSIGSSYEQYF. CDR3 nucleotide sequence: TGTGCCAGTAGTATTGGCAGCTCCTACGAGCAGTACTTC.

This clone was seen once. J is TRBJ1-1 and V is TRBV12-2. TRBV12-2 counts as a pseudogene. The CDR3 sequence is 10 residues long. The CDR3 bases are TGTGCAAGTCGCTTACTCCGGGGTGGCTTT. Translation gives CASRLLRGGF.

The chain uses TRBV18 and TRBJ1-2; 9 bases map to TRBD1. The CDR3 length is 14 residues. The trim removed 4 bases at V and 5 bases at J, leaving 5 bases unmatched. Germline-derived CDR1 and CDR2 are KGHSH and LQKENI. CDR3 residues: CASSLADRGYGYTF. CDR3 coding DNA: TGTGCCAGCTCACTCGCCGACAGGGGGTATGGCTACACCTTC. The full variable domain, completed using reference TRBV18 and TRBJ1-2, is NAGVMQNPRHLVRRRGQEARLRCSPMKGHSHVYWYRQLPEEGLKFMVYLQKENIIDESGMPKERFSAEFPKEGPSILRIQQVVRGDSAAYFCASSLADRGYGYTFGSGTRLTVV.

This clone was seen a handful of times. The J gene is TRBJ1-4, the V gene TRBV19; TRBD1 agrees at 9 bases. The CDR3 loop spans 17 amino acids. Germline CDR1 is LNHDA and CDR2 is SQIVND (reference sequence). After removal of 6 bases from V and 5 bases from J, the junction contained 13 bases not matched to a gene. The CDR3 DNA is TGTGCCAGTAGCTCTACACACTCCGGGACAGGGAATGAAAAACTGTTTTTT. This sequence encodes CASSSTHSGTGNEKLFF.

This chain uses TRBV5-1 with TRBJ2-7; 7 bases align to TRBD1. Germline V gene data show CDR1 as SGHRS and CDR2 as YFSETQ. The CDR3 length is 14 residues. With 6 bases clipped from V and 3 bases from J, the junction kept 9 bases outside the gene matches. The CDR3 DNA reads as TGCGCCAGCAAACCTGACAGGGCGAACTACGAGCAGTACTTC. It translates to CASKPDRANYEQYF.

This chain links TRBV5-1 with TRBJ2-3, with D maybe TRBD1 (6 bases). The V gene's germline CDR1 is SGHRS and CDR2 YFSETQ. The length of the CDR3 is 14 residues. Trimming took 6 bases from V and 5 from J, leaving 16 bases between them. This CDR3 is CASNPLVGGDTQYF. CDR3 DNA sequence: TGCGCCAGCAACCCTCTGGTAGGGGGAGATACGCAGTATTTT.

This chain connects TRBV7-2 to TRBJ1-2, with D hard to call. The CDR3 extends over 15 amino acids. The germline V and J ends were trimmed by 1 base and 8 bases, with 17 bases remaining between them. Germline CDR1 SGHTA, CDR2 FQGNSA. The CDR3 is CASSLVPTAERGYTF. The CDR3 coding sequence is TGTGCCAGCAGCTTAGTCCCGACTGCGGAGCGCGGCTACACCTTC.

Notes on this clone: One junction end does not reproduce the germline sequence, and a read error may be involved. This rearrangement joins TRBV5-1 to TRBJ1-3, with a weak D call TRBD1 (6 bases). Germline V gene lookup returns CDR1 SGHRS and CDR2 YFSETQ. The CDR3 contains 14 residues. CDR3: CAGSPGRGRNTIYF. CDR3 nucleotides: TGCGCCGGCAGCCCCGGTAGGGGGAGAAACACCATATATTTT.

The chain employs TRBV5-1 and TRBJ1-2, with 7 bases lining up with TRBD1. Germline V lookup: CDR1 SGHRS, CDR2 YFSETQ. CDR3 size: 15 residues. With 6 bases clipped from V and 3 bases from J, the junction kept 11 bases outside the gene matches. As DNA, the CDR3 is TGCGCCAGCACTTTTGGGACAGCCAGCGACTATGGCTACACCTTC. Encoded protein: CASTFGTASDYGYTF.

This clone was seen once. The genes are TRBV5-6 and TRBJ1-5; the D gene is possibly TRBD1 (6 bases). The CDR3 length is 15 residues. Trimming pared 2 bases from V and 3 bases from J, leaving 12 bases between. Germline V gene sequence: CDR1 SGHDT, CDR2 YYEEEE. The CDR3 DNA is TGTGCCAGCAGCTTTGGAACAGGGCCCAATCAGCCCCAGCATTTT. Encoded protein: CASSFGTGPNQPQHF.

This clone was seen a few times. The J gene is TRBJ2-2, the V gene TRBV6-5; 7 bases line up with TRBD1. This CDR3 spans 14 amino acids. The ends lost 4 bases at V and 5 bases at J; junction bases unmatched: 4. CDR1 and CDR2 (germline): MNHEY, SVGAGI. CDR3 in DNA: TGTGCCAGCAGTTCGACAGGGAAAACCGGGGAGCTGTTTTTT. Its protein is CASSSTGKTGELFF.

The chain carries TRBV6-6 and TRBJ1-3; D remains ambiguous. The CDR3 extends over 12 amino acids. From germline, CDR1 is MNHNY and CDR2 SVGAGI (reference sequence). With 5 bases removed from V and 3 bases from J, the gap between germline ends came to 5 bases. The CDR3 DNA sequence: TGTGCCAGCAGTCCAGGTGGAAACACCATATATTTT. It specifies CASSPGGNTIYF.

The chain uses TRBV6-1 and TRBJ1-6, with D uncertain. Trimming took off 2 bases at V and 4 bases at J, with 15 bases between the two ends. Germline V gene data show CDR1 as MNHNS and CDR2 as SASEGT. The CDR3 sequence is 17 residues long. The CDR3 sequence: CASSERTGFGYNSPLHF. The CDR3 DNA reads TGTGCCAGCAGTGAAAGGACGGGGTTTGGGTATAATTCACCCCTCCACTTT.

The CDR3 DNA reads TGCGCCAGCAGCCAAGAGGCAGGGAACTACGAGCAGTACTTC. This gives the protein CASSQEAGNYEQYF. V and J are TRBV4-1 and TRBJ2-7; a weak D match, TRBD1 (5 bases). Trimming stripped 0 bases from V and 3 bases from J, with 9 bases between. CDR3 length: 14 residues. Looked up from germline, CDR1 is MGHRA and CDR2 is YSYEKL.

V gene TRBV11-3 combines with J gene TRBJ2-7; D is perhaps TRBD1 (6 bases). CDR3 length: 14 amino acids. The ends were cut back, 4 bases at V and 6 bases at J, with 16 bases in the middle. Per the germline V gene, CDR1 is SGHNT and CDR2 is YENEEA. CDR3 sequence (DNA): TGTGCCAGCAGCTCGTATACAGGGTCCCGCGAGCAGTACTTC. This codes for CASSSYTGSREQYF.

V is TRBV30 and J is TRBJ1-2; D uncertain. V was cut by 0 bases and J by 4 bases, with 9 bases left in between. The CDR3 loop spans 13 amino acids. The germline gives CDR1 GTSNPN, CDR2 SVGIG (reference sequence). CDR3 bases: TGTGCCTGGAGTGTAACCGCGGGCTATGGCTACACCTTC. It encodes CAWSVTAGYGYTF.

V gene TRBV11-2 combines with J gene TRBJ2-3, with TRBD2 matching over 8 bases. This CDR3 region has 15 residues. The V gene end was trimmed by 3 bases and the J gene end by 4 bases; junction bases not matched to a gene: 6. CDR1 and CDR2 from the germline V gene are SGHAT and FQNNGV. CDR3 nucleotides: TGTGCCAGCAGCTTTCTAGCGGGCATGGCAGATACGCAGTATTTT. Amino acids: CASSFLAGMADTQYF.

The chain is built from TRBV7-6 and TRBJ1-2; D gene unclear. The CDR3 runs 19 residues. The germline V and J ends were trimmed by 4 bases and 4 bases, with 28 bases remaining between them. Per germline, CDR1 SGHVS and CDR2 FNYEAQ. CDR3 residues: CASSSLIDTQRGGPYGYTF. CDR3 in DNA: TGTGCCAGCAGCTCACTAATTGACACCCAGCGAGGAGGCCCCTATGGCTACACCTTC.

The J gene is TRBJ2-2, the V gene TRBV2, with 9 positions matching TRBD2. The length of the CDR3 is 18 residues. V shed 7 bases, J shed 7 bases, and the junction held 19 bases outside the gene matches. CDR1 and CDR2 from the germline V gene are SNHLY and FYNNEI. CDR3 bases: TGTGCCAGCACAGATTTAAGAATAGCGGGGGCCGGCGGCGGGGAGCTGTTTTTT. Translating it yields CASTDLRIAGAGGGELFF.

V usage is TRBV28 and J usage is TRBJ1-6, with D perhaps matching TRBD1 (5 bases). V lost 5 bases to trimming and J lost 6 bases, with 14 bases between them. The CDR3 is made up of 15 amino acids. Germline V lookup: CDR1 MDHEN, CDR2 SYDVKM. Here the CDR3 DNA reads TGTGCCAGCAGTCATCAGGGTATGAGTAATTCACCCCTCCACTTT. Translating gives CASSHQGMSNSPLHF.